This paragraph reports one TCR beta chain. This clone was seen ten or more times. This clone's antigen is unknown. Base quality data are lacking; no much larger clone is found one base away. The library relied on PCR. Sequencing used an Illumina HiSeq 4000. High-throughput sequencing was used to profile the CDR3 region of the TCR beta-chain in every patient. Per the authors' processing: CDR3 differences across clinicopathological groups were used to build a classifier for discriminating distant-metastatic papillary thyroid cancer patients. The Shannon index was used to assess repertoire diversity, and the Morisita-Horn index was used to assess tumor-blood repertoire similarity. The raw public data were reprocessed by TCRdb itself: fastp quality trimming at Q25, MiXCR clonotype calling, in-frame beta chains only. The V and J calls come from TCRdb's annotation, not from the publication. The sample profile shows 6,800 or so clones; 3% to 4% of them were found once. Over 15% of the sample goes to the ten largest clones.

This sample stems from a study of metastatic and nonmetastatic thyroid tumors (dated by TCRdb to the early 2020s). Regarding the complete study: The researchers compared repertoires between peripheral blood samples and tumor or nodule tissue samples from patients with malignant or benign thyroid disease.

Broader findings and caveats from the paper: TCR beta diversity was reported as significantly higher in malignant tumors than in benign nodules, in both blood and tumor samples.

The CDR3 holds 14 amino acids from the cysteine to the phenylalanine. Only the CDR3 DNA stays, 42 bases, in frame from base 1. V is clipped by 5 bases and J by 5 bases, and the sequence between their germline boundaries is 15 bases long. In the germline V gene, CDR1 corresponds to SGHTA and CDR2 to FQGNSA. No patient had received any treatment before thyroid surgery. Using T-cell receptor beta sequencing, the researchers looked back retrospectively at clinical samples from patients, gathered between about 2012 and 2018. This TCR came from a female donor with papillary thyroid cancer or a benign thyroid nodule (not recorded which). Some clones in this sample may be carry-over from other donors' samples. The source material was tumor tissue. The chain uses TRBV7-2 and TRBJ2-5; perhaps TRBD2 is the D gene, with 5 bases matching. The CDR3 loop reads CASSQSWRMETQYF. The DNA is as follows: TGTGCCAGCAGCCAGAGTTGGAGGATGGAGACCCAGTACTTC. Joined to the reference TRBV7-2 and TRBJ2-5 proteins, this CDR3 gives the full variable domain: GAGVSQSPSNKVTEKGKDVELRCDPISGHTALYWYRQSLGQGLEFLIYFQGNSAPDKSGLPSDRFSAERTGGSVSTLTIQRTQQEDSAVYLCASSQSWRMETQYFGPGTRLLVL.